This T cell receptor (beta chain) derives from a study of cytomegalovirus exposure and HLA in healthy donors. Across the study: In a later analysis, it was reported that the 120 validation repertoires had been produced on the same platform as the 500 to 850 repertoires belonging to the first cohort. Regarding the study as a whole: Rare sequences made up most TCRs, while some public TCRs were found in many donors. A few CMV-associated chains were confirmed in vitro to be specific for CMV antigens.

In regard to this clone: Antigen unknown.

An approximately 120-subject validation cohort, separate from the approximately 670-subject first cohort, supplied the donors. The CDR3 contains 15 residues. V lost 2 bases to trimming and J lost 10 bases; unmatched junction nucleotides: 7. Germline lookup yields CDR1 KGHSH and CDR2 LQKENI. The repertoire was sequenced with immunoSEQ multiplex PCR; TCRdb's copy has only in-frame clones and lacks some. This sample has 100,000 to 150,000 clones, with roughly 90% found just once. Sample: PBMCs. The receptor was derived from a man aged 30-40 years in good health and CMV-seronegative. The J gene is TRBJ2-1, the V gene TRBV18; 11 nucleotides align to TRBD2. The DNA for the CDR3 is TGTGCCAGCTCACCATACACTAGCGGGAGATCGGAGCAGTTCTTC. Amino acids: CASSPYTSGRSEQFF.